This is a list of T cell receptor beta chains from one sample in a study of CXCR3-negative and CXCR3-positive naive CD8 T cells. Each CDR3 protein gets one entry in TCRdb, which reprocessed the 5' RACE reads and gives no DNA. This sample carries some 130,000 distinct CDR3 sequences, with less than 0.3% going to the ten biggest clones. The sample comprised naive CXCR3- CD8+ T cells from blood. Every receptor here comes from a human donor in good health. Some clones in this sample may be carry-over from other donors' samples. The CDR3 runs from the conserved cysteine through the conserved F or W.

TRBJ1-6	TRBV12-2	CASRADRGRNSPLHF
TRBJ2-7	TRBV5-6	CASSLEFGTRDFGQYF
TRBJ1-1	TRBV4-1	CASSPTGDGFRNTEAFF
TRBJ2-7	TRBV29-1	CSVEDGVSSYEQYF
TRBJ2-1	TRBV28	CASSLLDNEQFF
TRBJ1-1	TRBV5-1	CASQQDGMNTEAFF
TRBJ2-7	TRBV5-1	CASSALPETKTYEQYF
TRBJ1-1	TRBV4-1	CASSLTGDTEAFF
TRBJ1-6	TRBV2	CASSRGWNSPLHF
TRBJ1-1	TRBV7-2	CASSWTGTEAFF
TRBJ2-1	TRBV7-9	CASSETADPYNEQFF
TRBJ2-1	TRBV13	CASSLRDSNNEQFF
TRBJ2-7	TRBV20-1	CSARLGWSSSYEQYF
TRBJ2-1	TRBV2	CASSELSGTANEQFF
TRBJ2-1	TRBV29-1	CSVISGNYNEQFF
TRBJ1-1	TRBV12-3/TRBV12-4	CASSPPGQGLDTEAFF
TRBJ1-5	TRBV5-5	CASSLGATVSNQPQHF
TRBJ1-2	TRBV4-3	CASSQDLPFNGYTF
TRBJ1-1	TRBV7-9	CAIRGERAEAFF
TRBJ1-1	TRBV29-1	CSVEAPDRAEAFF
TRBJ2-2	TRBV29-1	CSLRTKTGELFF
TRBJ2-5	TRBV7-9	CASVLRGAASGETQYF
TRBJ2-7	TRBV20-1	CSAQPTRGGEQYF
TRBJ2-3	TRBV20-1	CSASVVLAGDTQYF
TRBJ2-7	TRBV5-1	CASSTFPDRREQYF
TRBJ2-1	TRBV7-2	CASRSRDRPNNEQFF
TRBJ2-3	TRBV29-1	CSVDRGASTDTQYF
TRBJ1-1	TRBV29-1	CSVEVSGPLRAEAFF
TRBJ1-5	TRBV28	CASSLNRAYSNQPQHF
TRBJ2-5	TRBV12-3/TRBV12-4	CASSSYQETQYF
TRBJ2-7	TRBV12-3/TRBV12-4	CASSSGLLLEQYF
TRBJ2-1	TRBV7-9	CASSRVEGYYNEQFF
TRBJ2-7	TRBV4-3	CASSQDRRPWYEQYF
TRBJ1-2	TRBV7-9	CASSRQSDNYGYTF
TRBJ2-3	TRBV20-1	CSGRGTGLAGVTDTQYF
TRBJ2-7	TRBV20-1	CSASGSNSEEQYF
TRBJ1-2	TRBV29-1	CSVEPSGQGLGGYTF
TRBJ1-1	TRBV7-9	CASTLGQKNTEAFF
TRBJ2-1	TRBV6-6	CASSSRDRVDRQFF
TRBJ1-6	TRBV27	CASSRSYNSPLHF
TRBJ2-1	TRBV3-1	CASSQEDNLNEQFF
TRBJ2-1	TRBV13	CASSSTRGFYNEQFF
TRBJ2-3	TRBV6-4	CASSDSGGGADTQYF
TRBJ1-2	TRBV2	CASSEVSADRYGYTF
TRBJ1-1	TRBV7-3	CASSLWGSTEAFF
TRBJ2-6	TRBV6-4	CASSEVGQDYSGANVLTF
TRBJ2-3	TRBV12-3/TRBV12-4	CASSRVTGGTGDTQYF
TRBJ2-1	TRBV7-9	CASSTPLGTYNEQFF
TRBJ2-5	TRBV7-6	CASSLGGWETQYF
TRBJ2-7	TRBV13	CASSLFVRGQGKGKQYF
TRBJ2-2	TRBV15	CATSDGDRTAELFF
TRBJ2-7	TRBV5-5	CASSLGDPYEQYF
TRBJ2-2	TRBV7-7	CASSTRQGRDTGELFF
TRBJ1-3	TRBV28	CASSFHRESPGNTIYF
TRBJ1-2	TRBV4-3	CASSQDFTGSRRGYTF
TRBJ2-1	TRBV5-5	CASSSEGWVGNEQFF
TRBJ1-4	TRBV7-9	CASSWSLGDEKLFF
TRBJ2-3	TRBV28	CASSLLEGVADTQYF
TRBJ2-7	TRBV2	CASISLGLAGGYEQYF
TRBJ2-1	TRBV29-1	CSVDAAAGGNYDEQFF